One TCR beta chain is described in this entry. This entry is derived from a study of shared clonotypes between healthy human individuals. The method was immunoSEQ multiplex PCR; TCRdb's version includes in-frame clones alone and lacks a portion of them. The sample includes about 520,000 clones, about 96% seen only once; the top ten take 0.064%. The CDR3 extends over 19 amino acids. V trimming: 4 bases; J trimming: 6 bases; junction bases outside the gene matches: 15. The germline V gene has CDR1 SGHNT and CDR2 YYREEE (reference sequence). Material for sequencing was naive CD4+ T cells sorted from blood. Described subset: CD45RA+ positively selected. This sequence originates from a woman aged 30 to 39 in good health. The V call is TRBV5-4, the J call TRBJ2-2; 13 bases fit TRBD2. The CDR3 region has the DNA TGTGCCAGCAGCCGAGGTGGGACTAGCGGGGTAGAGGGGGCCGGGGAGCTGTTTTTT. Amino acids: CASSRGGTSGVEGAGELFF.